This T cell receptor beta chain was identified in a study of identical twins. This clonotype was detected a few times. The antigen is unknown. The study's findings and limits: Models underestimated out-of-frame TCR alpha sharing in monozygotic twins. Carriage of fewer insertions was seen in abundant cord blood beta clonotypes, whereas memory repertoires showed none.

CDR1 SGHKS and CDR2 YYEKEE come from the germline V gene (reference sequence). The V and J ends lost 7 bases and 7 bases respectively, with 24 bases between them. The CDR3 is made up of 16 amino acids. TCRdb recomputed calls from the 5' RACE reads with MiXCR, one row per CDR3 protein. The data contain over 550,000 distinct CDR3 sequences, roughly 7.1% of them seen just once; the ten biggest clones take up over 1.5%. In addition, the sample was reused for a study of yellow fever vaccine responses in identical twins.

Material for sequencing was PBMCs. The origin of this receptor is a woman aged 18 to 35 in good health. The chain combines TRBV5-5 with TRBJ2-4, with D perhaps TRBD1 or TRBD2 (5 bases each). CDR3 sequence reads: CASRPAPEGRVNIQYF. For the CDR3, the DNA is TGTGCCAGCCGGCCCGCCCCCGAGGGGCGCGTTAACATTCAGTACTTC.